Below, one TCR beta chain is given with its context. Deletions cut 0 bases from V and 5 bases from J, with 9 bases between. Germline CDR1 GTSNPN, CDR2 SVGIG (reference sequence). The CDR3 spans 13 residues. This entry belongs to a study of blood T cell repertoires in COVID-19. Study-wide background: The United States, Italy and Spain supplied acute and convalescent COVID-19 samples. T cells, B-cell-depleted T cells, or PBMCs supplied cDNA or gDNA.

Original methodology: For nucleated cells, counts were estimated from reference gene primer amplification. The protocol was immunoSEQ multiplex PCR, while the TCRdb copy is restricted to in-frame clones and leaves out a portion. The DNA gave D and trimming, while V, J and clone size come from that table. Counted here are hundreds of thousands of clones, more than 70% occurring once; the ten biggest clones make up 4.5% to 6.5%. The sequenced sample was peripheral blood. This clonotype was sampled from an elderly man with acute or convalescent COVID-19. The chain uses TRBV30 and TRBJ2-3, with D hard to call. CDR3 nucleotides: TGTGCCTGGAGTGTGCGAGGTAGAGATACGCAGTATTTT. This sequence encodes CAWSVRGRDTQYF.